Sequencing of this T cell receptor beta chain was carried out in a study of low-dose radiotherapy and immunotherapy resistance in tumors. TRAV and TRBV primers primed cDNA for both TCRalpha and TCRbeta. With a constant-region primer and a V-primer adapter, TCRs were subjected to 20 PCR cycles of amplification. By in vitro transcription, the isolated mRNA was amplified. TCRdb processed the reads anew with MiXCR; each CDR3 protein has one entry. The repertoire holds 100,000 or so distinct CDR3 sequences, with roughly 20% as singletons. Described time point: after trial treatment. The treatment: LDRT plus nivolumab, ipilimumab, low-dose cyclophosphamide and aspirin (RACIN trial). Those who qualified had advanced solid tumors (lacking tumor-infiltrating lymphocytes). The germline CDR1 and CDR2 sequences are MNHEY and SVGAGI. The CDR3 contains 18 residues. Between the trimmed V and J ends, which lost 5 bases and 0 bases, there was a span of 21 bases.

The sequencing used PBMCs, collected after low-dose radiotherapy plus immunotherapy. This clonotype was sampled from a male donor with prostate cancer. The chain links TRBV6-5 to TRBJ2-3; no firm D call. The CDR3 coding sequence is TGTGCCAGCAGTCAAACCGACTTCATATATTCTAGCACAGATACGCAGTATTTT. Protein: CASSQTDFIYSSTDTQYF.